Sequencing of this T cell receptor beta chain was carried out in a study of Ad26.COV2.S vaccination and SARS-CoV-2 variants. Study in general: In the study, Ad26.COV2.S was injected intramuscularly once, or twice 56 days apart.

Notes on the study in general: Reported findings describe substantial breadth in spike-specific CD8+ and CD4+ T cell responses following vaccination. Assessments of TCR breadth and depth may have underestimated the total T cell responses.

In regard to this clone: Its antigen is not known.

The method was immunoSEQ multiplex PCR; TCRdb's version includes in-frame clones alone and lacks a portion of them. The table lists approximately 480,000 clones, roughly 87% of them singletons, with roughly 13% in the top ten. V was trimmed by 11 bases and J by 6 bases, leaving 19 bases between them. CDR1 and CDR2 from the germline V gene are MDHEN and SYDVKM. The CDR3 sequence is 13 residues long. Treatment reported: around 19 received Ad26.COV2.S at low or high dose, single or two shots; about 5 received placebo; per-sample allocation not given. Samples were taken on day 63 after the first vaccine or placebo injection. Ad26.COV2.S expressed prefusion-stabilized spike from the original Wuhan strain.

The sample was peripheral blood, taken in a trial of Ad26.COV2.S vaccine versus placebo. This sequence joins TRBV28 and TRBJ1-2; D gene ambiguous. The receptor comes from a person between 18 and 60 years old who received the Ad26.COV2.S COVID-19 vaccine or a placebo. The CDR3 loop is CALLLGVGNGYTF. The CDR3 bases are TGTGCCCTCCTCCTTGGCGTCGGGAATGGCTACACCTTC.